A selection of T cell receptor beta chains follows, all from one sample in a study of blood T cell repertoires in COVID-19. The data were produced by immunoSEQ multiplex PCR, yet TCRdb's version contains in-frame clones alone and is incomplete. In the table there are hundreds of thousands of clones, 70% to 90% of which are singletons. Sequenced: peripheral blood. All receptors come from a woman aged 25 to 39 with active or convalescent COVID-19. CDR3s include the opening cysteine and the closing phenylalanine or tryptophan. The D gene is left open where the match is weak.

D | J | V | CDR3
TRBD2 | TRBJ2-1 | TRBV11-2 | CASSLGPAGGPGEQFF
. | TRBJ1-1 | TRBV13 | CASSLESEAFF
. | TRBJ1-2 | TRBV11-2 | CASSFHRQAVNYGYTF
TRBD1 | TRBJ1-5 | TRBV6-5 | CASSPNRGSQPQHF
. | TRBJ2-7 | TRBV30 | CAWSVFGSSYEQYF
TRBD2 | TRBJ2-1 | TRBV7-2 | CASSPSSGSYNEQFF
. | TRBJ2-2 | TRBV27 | CASSLSLANTGELFF
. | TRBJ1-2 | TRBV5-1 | CASSRGRGDGYTF
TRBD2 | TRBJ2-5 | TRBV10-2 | CASSEREGTYDQYF
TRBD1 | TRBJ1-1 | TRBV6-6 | CASSQDRGRVGTEAFF
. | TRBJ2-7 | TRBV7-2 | CASSRRIGGDEQYF
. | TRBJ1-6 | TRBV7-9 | CASSKRRDQNNSPLHF
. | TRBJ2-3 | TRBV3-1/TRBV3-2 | CASSQQTPGTQYF
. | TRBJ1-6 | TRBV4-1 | CASSQERQLNSPLHF
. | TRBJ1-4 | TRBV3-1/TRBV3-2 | CASSQASIHEEKLFF
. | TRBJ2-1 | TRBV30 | CAWSVPTREQFF
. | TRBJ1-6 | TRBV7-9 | CASSRDMGPLHF
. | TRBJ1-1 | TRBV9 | CASSVDGYTEAFF
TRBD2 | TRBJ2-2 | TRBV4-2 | CASSQDAGLAVPANTGELFF
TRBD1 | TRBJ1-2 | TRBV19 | CASSIWTGRSFYTF
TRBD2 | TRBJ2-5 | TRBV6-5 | CASSLTGLEQETQYF
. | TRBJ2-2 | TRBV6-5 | CATSKGVVNAGELFF
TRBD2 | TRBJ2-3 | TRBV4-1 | CASSYRTSGGAGFGTDTQYF
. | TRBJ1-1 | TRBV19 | CASSPGGLYTEAFF
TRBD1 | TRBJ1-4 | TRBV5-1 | CASSLDGSVRGEKLFF
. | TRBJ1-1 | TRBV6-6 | CASTSRVGGVAFF
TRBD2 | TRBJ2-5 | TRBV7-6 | CASSLGGGRETQYF
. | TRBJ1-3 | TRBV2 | CASEEPETFLSGNTIYF
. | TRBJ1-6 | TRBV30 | CAYSRDGNSPLHF
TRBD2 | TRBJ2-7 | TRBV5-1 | CASSLALREGEQYF
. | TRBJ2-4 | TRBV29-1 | CSVEGGDRFFF
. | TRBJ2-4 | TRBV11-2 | CASSLEGGRGNIQYF
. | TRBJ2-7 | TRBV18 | CASSPGATALYEQYF
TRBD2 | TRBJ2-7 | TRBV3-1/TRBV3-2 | CASSPHRGGPGEQYF
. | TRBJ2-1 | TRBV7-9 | CASSILGVAYNEQFF
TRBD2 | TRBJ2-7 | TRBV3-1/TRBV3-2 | CASKGGDSYEQYF
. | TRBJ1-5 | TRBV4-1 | CASSQETPRRDSNQPQHF